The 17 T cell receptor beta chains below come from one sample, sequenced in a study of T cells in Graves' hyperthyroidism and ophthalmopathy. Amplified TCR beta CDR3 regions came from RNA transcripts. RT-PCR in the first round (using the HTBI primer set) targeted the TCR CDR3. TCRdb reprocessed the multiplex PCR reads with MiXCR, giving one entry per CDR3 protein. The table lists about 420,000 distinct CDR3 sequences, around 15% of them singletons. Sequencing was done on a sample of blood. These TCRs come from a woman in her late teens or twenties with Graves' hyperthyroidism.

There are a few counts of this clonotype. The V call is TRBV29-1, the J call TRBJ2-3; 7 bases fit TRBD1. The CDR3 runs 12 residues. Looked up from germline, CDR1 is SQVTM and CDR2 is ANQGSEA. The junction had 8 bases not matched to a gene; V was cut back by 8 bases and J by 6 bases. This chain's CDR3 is CSFRQGSDTQYF. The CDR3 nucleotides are TGCAGCTTCCGACAGGGATCCGATACGCAGTATTTT.

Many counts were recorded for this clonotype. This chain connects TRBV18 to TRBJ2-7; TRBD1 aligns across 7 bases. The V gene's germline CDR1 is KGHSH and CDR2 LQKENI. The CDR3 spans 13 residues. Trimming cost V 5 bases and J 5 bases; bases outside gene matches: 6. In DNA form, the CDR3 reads TGTGCCAGCTCATCGGACAGGCCCAACGAGCAGTACTTC. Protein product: CASSSDRPNEQYF.

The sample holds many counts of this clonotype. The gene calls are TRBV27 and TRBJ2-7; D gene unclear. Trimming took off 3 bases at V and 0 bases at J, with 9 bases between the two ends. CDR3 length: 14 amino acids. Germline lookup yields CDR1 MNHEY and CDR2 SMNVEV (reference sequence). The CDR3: CASSFASNSYEQYF. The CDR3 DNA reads TGTGCCAGCAGTTTCGCTTCGAACTCCTACGAGCAGTACTTC.

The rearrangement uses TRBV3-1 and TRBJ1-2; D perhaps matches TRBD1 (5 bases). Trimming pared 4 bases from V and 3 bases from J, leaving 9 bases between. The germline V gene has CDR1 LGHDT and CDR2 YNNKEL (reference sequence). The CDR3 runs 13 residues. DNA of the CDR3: TGTGCCAGCAGCCGTCCAGGGTACTATGGCTACACCTTC. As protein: CASSRPGYYGYTF.

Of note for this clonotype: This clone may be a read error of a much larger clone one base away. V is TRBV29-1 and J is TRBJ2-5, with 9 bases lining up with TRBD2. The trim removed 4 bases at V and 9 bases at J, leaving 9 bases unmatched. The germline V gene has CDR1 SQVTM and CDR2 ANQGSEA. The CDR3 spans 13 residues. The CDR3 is CSVGTSVFEAQYF. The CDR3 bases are TGCAGCGTTGGGACTAGCGTATTTGAGGCCCAGTACTTC.

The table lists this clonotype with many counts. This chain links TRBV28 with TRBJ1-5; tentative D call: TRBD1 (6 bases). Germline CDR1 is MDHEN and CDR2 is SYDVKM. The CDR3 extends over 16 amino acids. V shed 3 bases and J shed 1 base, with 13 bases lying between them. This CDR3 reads CASSFWDIRSNQPQHF. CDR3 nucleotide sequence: TGTGCCAGCAGTTTTTGGGACATAAGGAGCAATCAGCCCCAGCATTTT. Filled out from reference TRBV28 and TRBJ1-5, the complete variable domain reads DVKVTQSSRYLVKRTGEKVFLECVQDMDHENMFWYRQDPGLGLRLIYFSYDVKMKEKGDIPEGYSVSREKKERFSLILESASTNQTSMYLCASSFWDIRSNQPQHFGDGTRLSIL.

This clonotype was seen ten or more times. The CDR3 nucleotides are TGTGCCAGCAGTACCCGACACTCAGCGAACACTGAAGCTTTCTTT. It specifies CASSTRHSANTEAFF. The chain combines TRBV28 with TRBJ1-1, with D uncertain. The V gene lost 5 bases and the J gene lost 1 base, with 14 bases spanning the gap. Germline V gene data show CDR1 as MDHEN and CDR2 as SYDVKM. CDR3 length equals 15 residues.

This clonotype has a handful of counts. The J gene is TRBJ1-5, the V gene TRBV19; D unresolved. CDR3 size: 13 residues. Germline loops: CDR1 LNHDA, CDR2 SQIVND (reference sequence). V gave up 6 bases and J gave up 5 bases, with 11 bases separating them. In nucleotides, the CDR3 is TGTGCCAGTAGAGTAACAAGAGATCAGCCCCAGCATTTT. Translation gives CASRVTRDQPQHF.

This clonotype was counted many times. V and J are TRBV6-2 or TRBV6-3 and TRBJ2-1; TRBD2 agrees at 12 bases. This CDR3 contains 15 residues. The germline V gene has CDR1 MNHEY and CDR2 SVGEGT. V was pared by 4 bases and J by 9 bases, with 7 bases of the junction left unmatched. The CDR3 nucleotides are TGTGCCAGCAGTTTACCCCGACTAGCGGGAGCTGAGCAGTTCTTC. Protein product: CASSLPRLAGAEQFF.

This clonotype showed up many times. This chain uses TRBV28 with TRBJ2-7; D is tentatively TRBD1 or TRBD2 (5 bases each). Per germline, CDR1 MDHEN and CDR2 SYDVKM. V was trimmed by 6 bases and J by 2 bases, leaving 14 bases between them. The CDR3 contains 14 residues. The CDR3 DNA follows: TGTGCCAGCAGCCCACCCGGGGCCACCTACGAGCAGTACTTC. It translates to CASSPPGATYEQYF.

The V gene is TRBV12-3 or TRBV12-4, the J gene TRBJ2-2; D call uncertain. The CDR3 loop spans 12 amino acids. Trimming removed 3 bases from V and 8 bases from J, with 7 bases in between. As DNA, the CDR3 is TGTGCCAGCAGTTTTAGGGAAGGGGAGCTGTTTTTT. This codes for CASSFREGELFF.

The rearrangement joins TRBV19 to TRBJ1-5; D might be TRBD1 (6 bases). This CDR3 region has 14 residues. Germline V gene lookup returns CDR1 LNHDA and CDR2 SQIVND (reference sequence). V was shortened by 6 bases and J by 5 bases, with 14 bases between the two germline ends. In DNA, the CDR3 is TGTGCCAGTAGAGACAGGCTTTCGCATCAGCCCCAGCATTTT. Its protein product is CASRDRLSHQPQHF. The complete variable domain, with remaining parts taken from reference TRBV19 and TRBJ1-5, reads DGGITQSPKYLFRKEGQNVTLSCEQNLNHDAMYWYRQDPGQGLRLIYYSQIVNDFQKGDIAEGYSVSREKKESFPLTVTSAQKNPTAFYLCASRDRLSHQPQHFGDGTRLSIL.

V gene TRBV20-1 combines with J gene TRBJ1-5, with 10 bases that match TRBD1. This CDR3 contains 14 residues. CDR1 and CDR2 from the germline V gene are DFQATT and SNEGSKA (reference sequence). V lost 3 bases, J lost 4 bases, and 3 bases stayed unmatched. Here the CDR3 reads CSASGTGANQPQHF. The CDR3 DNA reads TGCAGTGCTAGCGGGACAGGGGCGAATCAGCCCCAGCATTTT.

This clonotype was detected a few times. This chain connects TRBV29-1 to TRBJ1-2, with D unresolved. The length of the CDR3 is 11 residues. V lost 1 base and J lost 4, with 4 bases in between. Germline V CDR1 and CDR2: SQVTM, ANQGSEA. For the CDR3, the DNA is TGCAGCGTTGAAGTCCCCTATGGCTACACCTTC. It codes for CSVEVPYGYTF.

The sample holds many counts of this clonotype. DNA for the CDR3: TGCAGTGCCAGCCCGGGCACGGCGGGTTACGAGCAGTACTTC. Translating gives CSASPGTAGYEQYF. The V call is TRBV20-1, the J call TRBJ2-7; possibly TRBD2 for D (5 bases). The CDR3 spans 14 residues. Trimming removed 6 bases from V and 4 bases from J, with 19 bases in between. Per germline, CDR1 DFQATT and CDR2 SNEGSKA (reference sequence).

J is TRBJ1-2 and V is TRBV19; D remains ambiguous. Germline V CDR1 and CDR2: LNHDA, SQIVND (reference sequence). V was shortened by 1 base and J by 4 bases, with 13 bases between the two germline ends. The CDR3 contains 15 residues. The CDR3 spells CASSIVGRLTYGYTF. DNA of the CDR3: TGTGCCAGTAGTATAGTTGGCCGGTTGACCTATGGCTACACCTTC.

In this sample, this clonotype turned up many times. The CDR3 sequence is CASSQRTGGANQPQHF. DNA of the CDR3: TGTGCCAGCAGTCAGAGGACAGGGGGTGCCAATCAGCCCCAGCATTTT. The chain employs TRBV27 and TRBJ1-5; TRBD1 matches 10 bases. Germline CDR1 MNHEY, CDR2 SMNVEV (reference sequence). After removal of 5 bases from V and 3 bases from J, the junction contained 7 bases not matched to a gene. CDR3 length: 16 residues.